This T cell receptor beta chain was documented in a study of blood T cell repertoires in COVID-19. Study-wide background: Samples of COVID-19 (acute and convalescent) were obtained from the United States, Italy and Spain. In each case, the material was cDNA or gDNA derived from T cells, B-cell-depleted T cells, or PBMCs.

This clone was detected only once. The CDR3 is 15 amino acids. Germline V lookup: CDR1 LGHDT, CDR2 YNNKEL (reference sequence). With V trimmed by 4 bases and J by 7 bases, 11 bases remained unmatched. In the original processing: Reference gene primer amplification gave nucleated cell count estimates. Libraries were prepared by immunoSEQ multiplex PCR; TCRdb keeps only in-frame clonotypes and omits some of them. Clonal size and the V and J genes are those of that table, whereas D and trimming came from the DNA. The data hold under 65,000 clones, with about 83% observed a single time. Sequencing was performed on peripheral blood. The J gene is TRBJ2-7, the V gene TRBV3-1 (or the pseudogene TRBV3-2); 9 nucleotides line up with TRBD2. The TCR sequence derives from a woman aged 55-69 years with COVID-19, enrolled during active disease. The CDR3 coding sequence is TGTGCCAGCAGCCCAGGGGCGGGAGGGGGTAAGGAGCAGTACTTC. Translated: CASSPGAGGGKEQYF.